The entry that follows covers one TCR beta chain sequence. The sample comes from a study of blood T cell repertoires in COVID-19. This table comes from immunoSEQ multiplex PCR, and its TCRdb copy is limited to in-frame clones, with some not included. The table has 160,000 or so clones, 75% to 85% seen once; the top ten hold approximately 11%. The CDR3 consists of 17 residues. Trimming removed 5 bases from V and 1 base from J, with 20 bases in between. The germline V gene encodes CDR1 SGHTA and CDR2 FQGNSA. V and J are TRBV7-2 and TRBJ1-1; no clear D gene. Sequenced material: peripheral blood. This clonotype originated in a human donor in a cohort sampled during active COVID-19. This chain's CDR3 is CASSPARSRSRNTEAFF. The CDR3 nucleotides read TGTGCCAGCAGCCCCGCCCGCAGTCGAAGTCGGAACACTGAAGCTTTCTTT.